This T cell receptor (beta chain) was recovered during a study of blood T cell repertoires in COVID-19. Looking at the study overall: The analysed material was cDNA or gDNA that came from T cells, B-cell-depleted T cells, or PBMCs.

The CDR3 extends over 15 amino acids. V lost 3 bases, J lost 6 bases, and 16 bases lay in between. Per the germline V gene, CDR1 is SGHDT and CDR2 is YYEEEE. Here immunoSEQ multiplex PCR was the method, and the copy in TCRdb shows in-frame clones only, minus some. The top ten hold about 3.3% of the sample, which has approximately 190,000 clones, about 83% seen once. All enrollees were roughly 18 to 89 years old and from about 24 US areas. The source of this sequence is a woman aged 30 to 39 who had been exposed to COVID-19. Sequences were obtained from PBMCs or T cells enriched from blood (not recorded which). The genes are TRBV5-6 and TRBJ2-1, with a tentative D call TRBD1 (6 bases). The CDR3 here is CASSWLQGMGNEQFF. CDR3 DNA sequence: TGTGCCAGCAGCTGGCTACAGGGTATGGGCAATGAGCAGTTCTTC.